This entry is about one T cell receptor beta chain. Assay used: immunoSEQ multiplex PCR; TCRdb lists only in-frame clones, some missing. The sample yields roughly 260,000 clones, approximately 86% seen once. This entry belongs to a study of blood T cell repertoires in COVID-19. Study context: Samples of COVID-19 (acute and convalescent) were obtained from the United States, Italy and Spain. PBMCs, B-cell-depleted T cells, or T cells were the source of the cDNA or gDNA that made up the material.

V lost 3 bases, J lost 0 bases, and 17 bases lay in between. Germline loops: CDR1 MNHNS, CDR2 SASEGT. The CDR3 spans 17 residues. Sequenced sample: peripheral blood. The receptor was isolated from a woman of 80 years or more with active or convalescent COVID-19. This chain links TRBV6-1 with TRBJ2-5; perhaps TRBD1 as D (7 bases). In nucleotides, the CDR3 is TGTGCCAGCAGTGAGCTCAGGGGGGCCCTTTACCAAGAGACCCAGTACTTC. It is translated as CASSELRGALYQETQYF.